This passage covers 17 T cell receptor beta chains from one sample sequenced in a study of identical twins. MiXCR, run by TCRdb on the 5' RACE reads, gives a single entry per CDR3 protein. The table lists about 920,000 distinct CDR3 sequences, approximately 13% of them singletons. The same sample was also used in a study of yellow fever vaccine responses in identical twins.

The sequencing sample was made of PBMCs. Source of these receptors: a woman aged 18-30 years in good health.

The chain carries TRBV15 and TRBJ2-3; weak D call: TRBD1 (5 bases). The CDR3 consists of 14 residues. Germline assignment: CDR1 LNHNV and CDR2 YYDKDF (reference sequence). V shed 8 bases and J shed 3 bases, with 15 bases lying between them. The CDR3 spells CATGAAGLTDTQYF. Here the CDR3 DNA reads TGTGCCACCGGAGCCGCAGGGCTTACAGATACGCAGTATTTT.

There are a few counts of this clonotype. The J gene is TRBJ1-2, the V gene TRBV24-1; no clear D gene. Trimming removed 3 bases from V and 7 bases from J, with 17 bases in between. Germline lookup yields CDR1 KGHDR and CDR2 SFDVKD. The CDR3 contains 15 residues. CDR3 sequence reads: CATSDSRLGRAGYTF. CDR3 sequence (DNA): TGTGCCACCAGTGATAGCCGACTCGGGAGGGCTGGCTACACCTTC.

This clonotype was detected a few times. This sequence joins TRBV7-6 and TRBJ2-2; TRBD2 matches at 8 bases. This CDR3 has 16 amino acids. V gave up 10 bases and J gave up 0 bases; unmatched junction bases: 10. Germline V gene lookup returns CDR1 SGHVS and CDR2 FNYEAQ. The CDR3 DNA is TGTGCCACCATTAAACTAGCGGTAACGAACACCGGGGAGCTGTTTTTT. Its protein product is CATIKLAVTNTGELFF.

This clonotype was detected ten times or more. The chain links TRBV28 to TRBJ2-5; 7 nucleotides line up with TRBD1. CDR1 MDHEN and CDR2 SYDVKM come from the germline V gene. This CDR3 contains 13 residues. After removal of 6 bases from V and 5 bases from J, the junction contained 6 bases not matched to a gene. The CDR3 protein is CASSRDRRETQYF. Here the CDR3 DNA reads TGTGCCAGCAGCCGGGACAGAAGGGAGACCCAGTACTTC.

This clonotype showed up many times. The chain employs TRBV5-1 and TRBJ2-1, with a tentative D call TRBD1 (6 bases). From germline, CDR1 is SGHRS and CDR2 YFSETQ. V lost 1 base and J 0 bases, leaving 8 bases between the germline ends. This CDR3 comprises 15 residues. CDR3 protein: CASSLTGNSYNEQFF. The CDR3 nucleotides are TGCGCCAGCAGCTTGACAGGGAACTCCTACAATGAGCAGTTCTTC.

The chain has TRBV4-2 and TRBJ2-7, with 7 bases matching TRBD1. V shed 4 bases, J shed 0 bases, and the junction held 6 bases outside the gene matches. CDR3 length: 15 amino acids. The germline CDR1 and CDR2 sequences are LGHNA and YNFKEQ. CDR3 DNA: TGTGCCAGCAGCCTCCGACAGGGCCACTCCTACGAGCAGTACTTC. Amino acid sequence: CASSLRQGHSYEQYF.

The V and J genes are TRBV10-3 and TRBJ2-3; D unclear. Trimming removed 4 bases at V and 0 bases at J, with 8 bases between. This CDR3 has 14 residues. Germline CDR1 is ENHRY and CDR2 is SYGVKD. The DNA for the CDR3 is TGTGCCATCAGTGTTGCGGCGAGCACAGATACGCAGTATTTT. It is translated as CAISVAASTDTQYF.

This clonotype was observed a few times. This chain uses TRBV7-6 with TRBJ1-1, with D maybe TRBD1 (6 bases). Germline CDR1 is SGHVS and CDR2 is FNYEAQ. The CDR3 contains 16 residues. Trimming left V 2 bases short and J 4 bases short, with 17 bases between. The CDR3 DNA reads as TGTGCCAGCAGCTTAAGACCCGCGGGGGGCAGCACTGAAGCTTTCTTT. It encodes CASSLRPAGGSTEAFF. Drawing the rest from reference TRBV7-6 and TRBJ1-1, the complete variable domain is GAGVSQSPRYKVTKRGQDVALRCDPISGHVSLYWYRQALGQGPEFLTYFNYEAQQDKSGLPNDRFSAERPEGSISTLTIQRTEQRDSAMYRCASSLRPAGGSTEAFFGQGTRLTVV.

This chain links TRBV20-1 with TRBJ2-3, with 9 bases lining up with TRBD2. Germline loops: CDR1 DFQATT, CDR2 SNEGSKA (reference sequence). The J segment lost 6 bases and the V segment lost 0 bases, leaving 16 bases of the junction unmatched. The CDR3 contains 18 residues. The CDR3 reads CSARDSQGGLANLDTQYF. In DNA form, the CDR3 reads TGCAGTGCTAGAGACTCACAAGGCGGACTAGCGAATTTGGATACGCAGTATTTT.

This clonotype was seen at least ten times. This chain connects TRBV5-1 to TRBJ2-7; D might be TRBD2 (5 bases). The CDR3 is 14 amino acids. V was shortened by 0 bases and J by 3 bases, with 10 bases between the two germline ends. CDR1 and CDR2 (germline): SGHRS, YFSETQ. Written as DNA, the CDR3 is TGCGCCAGCAGCTTGGGCAGCGGAATCTACGAGCAGTACTTC. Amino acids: CASSLGSGIYEQYF.

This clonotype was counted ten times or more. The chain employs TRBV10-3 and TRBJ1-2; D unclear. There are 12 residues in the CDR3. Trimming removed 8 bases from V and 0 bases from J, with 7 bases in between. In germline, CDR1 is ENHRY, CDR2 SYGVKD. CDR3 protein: CAIRVTNYGYTF. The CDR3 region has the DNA TGTGCCATCCGAGTGACTAACTATGGCTACACCTTC.

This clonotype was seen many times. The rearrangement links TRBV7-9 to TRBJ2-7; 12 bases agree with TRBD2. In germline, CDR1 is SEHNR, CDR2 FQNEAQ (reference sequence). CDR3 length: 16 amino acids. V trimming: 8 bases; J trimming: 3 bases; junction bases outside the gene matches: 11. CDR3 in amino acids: CASEGLAGPRIYEQYF. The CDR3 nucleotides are TGTGCCAGCGAAGGACTAGCGGGGCCCCGCATCTACGAGCAGTACTTC.

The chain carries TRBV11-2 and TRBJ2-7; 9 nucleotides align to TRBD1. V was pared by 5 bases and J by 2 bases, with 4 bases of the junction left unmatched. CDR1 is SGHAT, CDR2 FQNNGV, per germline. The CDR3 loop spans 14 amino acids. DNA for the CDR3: TGTGCCAGCAGCCATTGGGACAGGGCCTACGAGCAGTACTTC. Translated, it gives CASSHWDRAYEQYF. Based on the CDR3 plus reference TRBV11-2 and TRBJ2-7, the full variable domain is EAGVAQSPRYKIIEKRQSVAFWCNPISGHATLYWYQQILGQGPKLLIQFQNNGVVDDSQLPKDRFSAERLKGVDSTLKIQPAKLEDSAVYLCASSHWDRAYEQYFGPGTRLTVT.

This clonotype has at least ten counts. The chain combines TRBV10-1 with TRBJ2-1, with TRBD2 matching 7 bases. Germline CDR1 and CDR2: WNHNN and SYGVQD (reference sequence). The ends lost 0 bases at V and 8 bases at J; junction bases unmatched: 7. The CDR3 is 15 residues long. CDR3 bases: TGCGCCAGCAGTGAGTCGCCCAGCGGGGTCGATGAGCAGTTCTTC. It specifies CASSESPSGVDEQFF.

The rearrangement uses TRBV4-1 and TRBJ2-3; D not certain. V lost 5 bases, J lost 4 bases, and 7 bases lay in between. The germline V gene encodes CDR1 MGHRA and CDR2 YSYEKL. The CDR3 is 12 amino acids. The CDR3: CASSGLSDTQYF. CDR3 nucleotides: TGCGCCAGCAGCGGTCTATCAGATACGCAGTATTTT.

The CDR3 region has the DNA TGTGCCAGCAGCTACCGGGACAGGGTGAAGGAGAACACTGAAGCTTTCTTT. It codes for CASSYRDRVKENTEAFF. This chain connects TRBV7-8 to TRBJ1-1; 9 nucleotides line up with TRBD1. This CDR3 region has 17 residues. The germline V gene encodes CDR1 SGHVS and CDR2 FQNEAQ. With 4 bases clipped from V and 1 base from J, the junction kept 10 bases outside the gene matches.

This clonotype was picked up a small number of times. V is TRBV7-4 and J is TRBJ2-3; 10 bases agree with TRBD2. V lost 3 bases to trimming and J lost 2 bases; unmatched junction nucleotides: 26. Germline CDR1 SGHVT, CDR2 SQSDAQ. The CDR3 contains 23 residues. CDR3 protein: CASSFGTPLAGLYSPLNTDTQYF. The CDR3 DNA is TGTGCCAGCAGCTTCGGGACCCCACTAGCGGGGCTTTACTCTCCCTTAAACACAGATACGCAGTATTTT.